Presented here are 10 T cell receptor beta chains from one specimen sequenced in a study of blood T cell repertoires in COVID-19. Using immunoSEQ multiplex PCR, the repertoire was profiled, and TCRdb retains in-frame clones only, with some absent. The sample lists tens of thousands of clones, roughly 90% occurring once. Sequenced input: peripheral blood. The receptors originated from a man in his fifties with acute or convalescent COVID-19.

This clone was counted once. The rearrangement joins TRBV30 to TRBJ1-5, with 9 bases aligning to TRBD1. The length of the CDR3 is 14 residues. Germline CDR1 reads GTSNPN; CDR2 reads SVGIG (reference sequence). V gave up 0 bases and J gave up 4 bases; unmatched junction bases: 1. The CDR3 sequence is CAWSVGQGNQPQHF. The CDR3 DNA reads TGTGCCTGGAGTGTGGGACAGGGAAATCAGCCCCAGCATTTT.

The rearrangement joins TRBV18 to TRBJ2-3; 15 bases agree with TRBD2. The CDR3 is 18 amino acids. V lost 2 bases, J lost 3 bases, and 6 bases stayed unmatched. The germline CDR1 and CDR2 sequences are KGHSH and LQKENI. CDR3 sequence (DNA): TGTGCCAGCTCACCAAGAGCGGGACTAGCGGGAGGTACAGATACGCAGTATTTT. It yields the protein CASSPRAGLAGGTDTQYF.

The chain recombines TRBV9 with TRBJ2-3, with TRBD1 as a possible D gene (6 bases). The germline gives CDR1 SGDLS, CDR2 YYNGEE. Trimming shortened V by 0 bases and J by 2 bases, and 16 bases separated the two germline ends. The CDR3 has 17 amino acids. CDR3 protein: CASSVDPDRYSTDTQYF. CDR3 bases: TGTGCCAGCAGCGTAGATCCCGACAGGTACTCCACAGATACGCAGTATTTT. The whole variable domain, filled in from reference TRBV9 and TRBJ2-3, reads DSGVTQTPKHLITATGQRVTLRCSPRSGDLSVYWYQQSLDQGLQFLIQYYNGEERAKGNILERFSAQQFPDLHSELNLSSLELGDSALYFCASSVDPDRYSTDTQYFGPGTRLTVL.

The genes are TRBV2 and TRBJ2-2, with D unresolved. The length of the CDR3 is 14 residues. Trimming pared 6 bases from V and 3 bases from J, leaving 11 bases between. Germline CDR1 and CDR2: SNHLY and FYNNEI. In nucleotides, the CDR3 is TGTGCCAGCAGACCCACTGGAGACACCGGGGAGCTGTTTTTT. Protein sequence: CASRPTGDTGELFF.

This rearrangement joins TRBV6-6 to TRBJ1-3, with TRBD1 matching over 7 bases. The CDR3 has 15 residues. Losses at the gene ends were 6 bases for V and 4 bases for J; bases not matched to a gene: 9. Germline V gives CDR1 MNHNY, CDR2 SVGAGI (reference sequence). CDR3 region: CASSLITGAGNTIYF. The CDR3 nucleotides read TGTGCCAGCAGCCTAATTACAGGGGCAGGAAACACCATATATTTT.

The CDR3 region has the DNA TGTGCCAGCAGCTTAGGGACAGGGAATCAGCCCCAGCATTTT. Translating it yields CASSLGTGNQPQHF. The chain combines TRBV7-8 with TRBJ1-5, with 8 bases identical to TRBD1. This CDR3 is built from 14 residues. Losses at the gene ends were 1 base for V and 4 bases for J; bases not matched to a gene: 0. The germline gives CDR1 SGHVS, CDR2 FQNEAQ.

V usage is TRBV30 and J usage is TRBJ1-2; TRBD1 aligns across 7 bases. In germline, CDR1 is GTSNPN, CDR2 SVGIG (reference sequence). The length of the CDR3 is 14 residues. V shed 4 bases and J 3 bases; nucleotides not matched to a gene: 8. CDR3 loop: CAWTTGPGYYGYTF. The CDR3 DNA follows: TGTGCCTGGACGACAGGGCCGGGCTACTATGGCTACACCTTC. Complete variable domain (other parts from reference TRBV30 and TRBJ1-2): SQTIHQWPATLVQPVGSPLSLECTVEGTSNPNLYWYRQAAGRGLQLLFYSVGIGQISSEVPQNLSASRPQDRQFILSSKKLLLSDSGFYLCAWTTGPGYYGYTFGSGTRLTVV.

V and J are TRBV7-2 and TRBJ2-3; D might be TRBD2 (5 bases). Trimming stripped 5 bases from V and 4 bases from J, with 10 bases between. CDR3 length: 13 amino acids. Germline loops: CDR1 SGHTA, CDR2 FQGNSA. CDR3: CASSPERPDTQYF. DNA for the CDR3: TGTGCCAGCAGCCCCGAGCGGCCAGATACGCAGTATTTT.

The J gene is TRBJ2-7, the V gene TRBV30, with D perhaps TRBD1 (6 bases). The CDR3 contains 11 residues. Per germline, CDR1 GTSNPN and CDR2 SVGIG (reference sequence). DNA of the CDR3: TGTCCCAGGGGAAACTCCTACGAGCAGTACTTC. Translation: CPRGNSYEQYF.

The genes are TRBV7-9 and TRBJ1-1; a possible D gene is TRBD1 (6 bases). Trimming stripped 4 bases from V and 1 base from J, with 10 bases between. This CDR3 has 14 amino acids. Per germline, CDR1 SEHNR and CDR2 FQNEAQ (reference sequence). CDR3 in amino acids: CASSSKGENTEAFF. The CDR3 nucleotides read TGTGCCAGCAGCTCCAAGGGGGAGAACACTGAAGCTTTCTTT.